This T cell receptor (beta chain) stems from a study of T cells after posttransplantation cyclophosphamide. Regarding the study as a whole: Tissue-infiltrating T cells from skin or gut overlapped little with blood T cells. Recipient CMV seropositivity and CMV reactivation strongly tracked TRB clonality.

This clone was seen a handful of times. The antigen is unknown. Controls had myeloablative marrow grafts with methotrexate and calcineurin inhibitor, sampled at 1 year. This table comes from immunoSEQ multiplex PCR, and its TCRdb copy is limited to in-frame clones, with some not included. The sample records roughly 11,000 clones, 81% being singletons. In germline, CDR1 is SQVTM, CDR2 ANQGSEA. This CDR3 spans 16 amino acids. V lost 6 bases and J lost 1, with 19 bases in between. The chain uses TRBV29-1 and TRBJ2-1, with D perhaps matching TRBD1 (6 bases). This material consisted of PBMCs, taken around 350 days after allogeneic stem cell transplant with calcineurin inhibitor and methotrexate. The origin of this receptor is a male patient aged 30 to 40 who received an allogeneic stem cell transplant from an unrelated donor, was CMV-positive, and had acute GVHD only. Some T cells could come from the graft donor. The CDR3 is CSVVPPRGKSYNEQFF. The CDR3 nucleotides are TGCAGCGTAGTCCCCCCAAGGGGGAAGTCCTACAATGAGCAGTTCTTC.